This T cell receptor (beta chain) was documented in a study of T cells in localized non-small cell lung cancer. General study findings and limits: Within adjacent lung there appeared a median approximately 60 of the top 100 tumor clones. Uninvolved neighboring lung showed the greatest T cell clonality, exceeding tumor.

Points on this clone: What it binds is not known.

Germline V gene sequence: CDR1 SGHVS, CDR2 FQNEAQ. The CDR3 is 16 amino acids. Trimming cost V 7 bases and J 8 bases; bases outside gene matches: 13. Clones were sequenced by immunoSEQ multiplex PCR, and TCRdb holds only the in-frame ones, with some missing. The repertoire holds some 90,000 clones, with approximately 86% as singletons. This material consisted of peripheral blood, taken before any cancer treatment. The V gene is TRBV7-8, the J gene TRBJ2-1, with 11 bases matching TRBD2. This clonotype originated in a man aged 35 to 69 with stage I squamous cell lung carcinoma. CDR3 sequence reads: CASTARGASGGYEQFF. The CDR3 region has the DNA TGTGCCAGCACCGCCCGAGGGGCTAGCGGGGGGTATGAGCAGTTCTTC.